The clone carrying this T cell receptor (beta chain) was seen a few times. No antigen is known for it. Quantitative barcoded 5'-RACE was used to prepare TCR beta libraries. TCRdb redid the calling of the 5' RACE reads with MiXCR, one entry per CDR3 protein. The sample holds fewer than 550,000 distinct CDR3 sequences, approximately 5.3% seen once. Germline CDR1 is SGHDT and CDR2 is YYEEEE. This CDR3 has 14 residues. Trimming took off 5 bases at V and 2 bases at J, with 12 bases between the two ends. The data originate from a study of CD8 T cells in ankylosing spondylitis. Notes on the study in general: CD8+ disease-linked clones were present at relatively low frequencies in blood. Within matched ankylosing spondylitis synovial fluid, disease-linked clones were reportedly significantly enriched. What seemed typical of ankylosing spondylitis blood was a TCR beta motif built from roughly 8 highly homologous variants.

Source material: blood, either unsorted or a sorted T cell fraction (not recorded which). This receptor was obtained from a male donor with ankylosing spondylitis. The gene calls are TRBV5-6 and TRBJ2-3; D might be TRBD2 (6 bases). CDR3 sequence reads: CASSSEGTTDTQYF. As DNA, the CDR3 is TGTGCCAGCAGTTCGGAGGGGACCACAGATACGCAGTATTTT.